Below, one TCR beta chain is given with its context. Noted treatment: randomized to nivolumab then ipilimumab (arm A) or the reverse (arm B). From thawed PBMCs, live CD3+CD8+ cells negative for CD19 and CD56 were sorted. Method: immunoSEQ multiplex PCR; TCRdb's copy keeps in-frame clones and lacks some. The table lists some 13,000 clones, almost 80% of them singletons. This entry comes from a study of sequential checkpoint blockade in melanoma. Study as a whole: First-line arms were nivolumab then ipilimumab, or the reverse, randomized 1:1. Each arm's sequence ended with maintenance nivolumab.

The V gene end was trimmed by 3 bases and the J gene end by 2 bases; junction bases not matched to a gene: 12. There are 18 residues in the CDR3. Germline V gene lookup returns CDR1 LNHDA and CDR2 SQIVND (reference sequence). The clonotype originates from a human donor with melanoma. The rearrangement uses TRBV19 and TRBJ1-4; 7 bases line up with TRBD1. The material sequenced was CD8+ T cells sorted from blood (inferred from file names), taken from a patient given nivolumab and ipilimumab in sequence. The CDR3, as DNA: TGTGCCAGTAGTATTTTGCAGGGGGATCGTTGGACTAATGAAAAACTGTTTTTT. Its protein product is CASSILQGDRWTNEKLFF.